This T cell receptor (beta chain) was observed in a study of blood T cell repertoires in COVID-19 (dated by TCRdb to 2020 to 2022). Study-level background: Collaborator samples came from the United States, Italy and Spain and covered acute and convalescent phases of COVID-19. The material from the prospective study consisted of cDNA or gDNA derived from T cells, B-cell-depleted T cells, or PBMCs. Subjects who had been exposed to COVID-19, were actively infected with it, or had recovered from it provided the deeply sampled blood TCRbeta repertoires that made up the dataset. The repertoires were released in a freely available public database intended as a resource for research on the immune response to SARS-CoV-2. The samples were drawn from the first 160 participants of the ongoing ImmuneRACE study and from some 1,300 subjects provided by 6 global collaborators. Sample metadata almost always included a de-identified subject ID, COVID-19 status, age in years and sex. Where available, HLA class I and class II types were obtained from metadata supplied by the sample provider rather than from assay-based typing.

Study-wide conclusions, independent of this receptor: How much clinical and demographic metadata was included differed by source and by participant, and the metadata was provided uncurated.

Comment on this clone: It lacks a known antigen. Per-nucleotide qualities are absent, and no much larger clonotype sits a single base away.

Whole blood was collected in K2EDTA tubes by collaborating institutions according to the institutions' own protocols. For TCRbeta analysis, collaborators shipped samples as frozen whole blood, isolated PBMCs, or DNA extracted from either of those sample types. Measured from the cysteine to the phenylalanine, the CDR3 is 15 residues long. Only the CDR3 DNA stays, 45 bases, in frame from base 1. A distance of 13 bases separates the germline ends of V and J, which lose 0 bases and 7 bases respectively. From the germline V gene, CDR1 is SGHRS and CDR2 is YFSETQ. TCRbeta CDR3 regions were amplified from genomic DNA by means of the immunoSEQ Assay, a bias-controlled multiplex PCR. The source study handled its data this way. The number of nucleated cells in each sample was estimated by amplification of reference gene primers within the assay. Sequence reads were collapsed and filtered to measure the absolute abundance of every unique TCRbeta CDR3 rearrangement. Productive Simpson clonality was computed per sample as the square root of Simpson's diversity index over productive rearrangements. The source is immuneACCESS, and TCRdb retained only in-frame sequences with V and J called. Part of the clones is not carried over; for the studies checked, unresolved V genes explain less than half of this, and the remainder is unexplained. V, J and clone size reflect that table, while D and trimming were determined from the DNA. A total of some 74,000 clones appear in this sample, roughly three quarters of them only once. The ten largest clonotypes hold about 17% of the sample.

Rearrangement joined TRBV5-1 to TRBJ1-4, with no reliable assignment of the D segment. The sequenced sample was peripheral blood. The sequence was obtained from a man between 65 and 80 years old with active or convalescent COVID-19. The sequenced DNA is TGCGCCAGCAGCTTGGCCGGCAGGCGGGGTGAAAAACTGTTTTTT. Translated, it reads CASSLAGRRGEKLFF. The entire variable domain, with the stretches around the CDR3 drawn from the reference TRBV5-1 and TRBJ1-4 proteins, is KAGVTQTPRYLIKTRGQQVTLSCSPISGHRSVSWYQQTPGQGLQFLFEYFSETQRNKGNFPGRFSGRQFSNSRSEMNVSTLELGDSALYLCASSLAGRRGEKLFFGSGTQLSVL.